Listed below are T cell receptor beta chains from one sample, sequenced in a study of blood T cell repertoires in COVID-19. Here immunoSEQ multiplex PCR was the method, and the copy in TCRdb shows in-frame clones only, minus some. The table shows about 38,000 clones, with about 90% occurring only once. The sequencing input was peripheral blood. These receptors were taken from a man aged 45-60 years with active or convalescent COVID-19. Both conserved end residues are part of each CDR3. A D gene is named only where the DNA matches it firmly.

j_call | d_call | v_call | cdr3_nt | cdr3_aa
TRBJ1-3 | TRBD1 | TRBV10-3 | TGTGCCAGCAGAGGGGGCCCTGGAAACACCATATATTTT | CASRGGPGNTIYF
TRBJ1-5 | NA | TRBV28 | TGTGCCAGCAGTTTATACAGGCAGCCCCAGCATTTT | CASSLYRQPQHF
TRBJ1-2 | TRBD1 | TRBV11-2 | TGTGCCAGCAGCCCACAGATGGGGAGACAGGGGTATGGCTACACCTTC | CASSPQMGRQGYGYTF
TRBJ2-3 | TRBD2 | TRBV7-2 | TGTGCCAGCAATCCAAACGGGGGGGCTGTAGATACGCAGTATTTT | CASNPNGGAVDTQYF
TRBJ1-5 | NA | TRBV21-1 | TGTGCCAGCAGCTTCCCGCGGGTTCTCGGCCAGCCCCAGCATTTT | CASSFPRVLGQPQHF
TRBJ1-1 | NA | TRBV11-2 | TGTGCCAGCAGCCCACCGGGAGTAGGGGCTTTCTTT | CASSPPGVGAFF
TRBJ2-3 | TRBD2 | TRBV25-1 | TGTGCCAGCAGAGGAAGGCGGGGGGTAGAAGCAGATACGCAGTATTTT | CASRGRRGVEADTQYF
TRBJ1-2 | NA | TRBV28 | TGTGCCAGCAGTTTCCGGGTTGTCTATGGCTACACCTTC | CASSFRVVYGYTF
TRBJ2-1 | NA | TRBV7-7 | TGTGCTAGCAGCTCGGACTATCTGAATGAGCAGTTCTTC | CASSSDYLNEQFF
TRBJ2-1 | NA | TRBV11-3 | TGTGCCAGCAGCTTAGAAGGGGGGGGTGATGAGCAGTTCTTC | CASSLEGGGDEQFF
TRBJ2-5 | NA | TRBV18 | TGTGCCAGCTCACCACCAGGGGCTGGGAACCAAGAGACCCAGTACTTC | CASSPPGAGNQETQYF
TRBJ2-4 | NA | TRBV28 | TGTGCCAGCAGTTTCGCTAAGACCAAAAACATTCAGTACTTC | CASSFAKTKNIQYF
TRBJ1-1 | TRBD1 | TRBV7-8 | TGTGCCAGCAGCTTAAAGGGGGCGCGGACTGAAGCTTTCTTT | CASSLKGARTEAFF